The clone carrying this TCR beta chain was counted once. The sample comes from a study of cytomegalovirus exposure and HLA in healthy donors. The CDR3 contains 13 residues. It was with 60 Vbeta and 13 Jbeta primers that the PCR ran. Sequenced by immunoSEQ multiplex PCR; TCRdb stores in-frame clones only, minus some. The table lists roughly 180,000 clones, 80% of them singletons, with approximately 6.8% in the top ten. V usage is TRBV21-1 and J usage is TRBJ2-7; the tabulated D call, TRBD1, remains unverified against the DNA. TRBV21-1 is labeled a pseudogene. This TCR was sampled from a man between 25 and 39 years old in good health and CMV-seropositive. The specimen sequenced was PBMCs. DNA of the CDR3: TGTGCCAGCAGCAATGTAGGGGACTACGAGCAGTACTTC. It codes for CASSNVGDYEQYF.